Below, 11 T cell receptor beta chains from the same sample are listed, as sequenced in a study of shared clonotypes between healthy human individuals. The repertoire was sequenced with immunoSEQ multiplex PCR; TCRdb's copy has only in-frame clones and lacks some. The repertoire holds roughly 2.2 million clones, with 85% to 95% as singletons. The specimen was naive CD4+ T cells from PBMCs. Subset described: CD45RA+ positively selected. Receptors were obtained from a man aged 18 to 30 in good health. Some clones in this sample may be carry-over from other donors' samples.

The chain joins TRBV6-5 to TRBJ2-3; D possibly uses TRBD1 or TRBD2 (5 bases each). Trimming removed 6 bases from V and 0 bases from J, with 10 bases in between. Germline V CDR1 and CDR2: MNHEY, SVGAGI. The CDR3 is made up of 14 amino acids. The DNA of the CDR3 is TGTGCCAGCAGAATTTGGGACAGCACAGATACGCAGTATTTT. It yields the protein CASRIWDSTDTQYF.

J is TRBJ2-7 and V is TRBV4-1, with a possible D match to TRBD2 (5 bases). The germline V gene has CDR1 MGHRA and CDR2 YSYEKL. The CDR3 is made up of 15 amino acids. V gave up 0 bases and J gave up 3 bases, with 12 bases separating them. In DNA form, the CDR3 reads TGCGCCAGCAGCCAAGATCTCGGGAACGGCTACGAGCAGTACTTC. It is translated as CASSQDLGNGYEQYF.

The CDR3 coding sequence is TGTGCCAGCAGCCTCTCTACCGGGACAGGGAGGTACGAGCAGTACTTC. Translation gives CASSLSTGTGRYEQYF. The chain is built from TRBV28 and TRBJ2-7; TRBD1 aligns across 9 bases. CDR3 length: 16 residues. V shed 6 bases and J 4 bases; nucleotides not matched to a gene: 13. The germline V gene has CDR1 MDHEN and CDR2 SYDVKM. The entire variable domain, with the rest obtained from reference TRBV28 and TRBJ2-7, is as follows: DVKVTQSSRYLVKRTGEKVFLECVQDMDHENMFWYRQDPGLGLRLIYFSYDVKMKEKGDIPEGYSVSREKKERFSLILESASTNQTSMYLCASSLSTGTGRYEQYFGPGTRLTVT.

The rearrangement links TRBV30 to TRBJ2-5, with D tentatively TRBD1 or TRBD2 (5 bases each). CDR1 and CDR2 from the germline V gene are GTSNPN and SVGIG (reference sequence). The CDR3 totals 15 residues. V dropped 5 bases and J dropped 1 base, with 17 bases sitting between them. CDR3 region: CAWGTRGAPQETQYF. DNA for the CDR3: TGTGCCTGGGGGACCCGAGGGGCCCCCCAAGAGACCCAGTACTTC.

The chain joins TRBV5-1 to TRBJ2-5, with TRBD1 as a possible D gene (5 bases). This CDR3 has 16 residues. Germline-derived CDR1 and CDR2 are SGHRS and YFSETQ. V was cut by 0 bases and J by 9 bases, with 21 bases left in between. The CDR3: CASSLEVARPPGSQYF. The CDR3, as DNA: TGCGCCAGCAGCTTGGAGGTTGCGAGACCCCCAGGGTCCCAGTACTTC.

The rearrangement uses TRBV7-2 and TRBJ1-1, with no clear D. The CDR3 has 14 amino acids. The germline V gene has CDR1 SGHTA and CDR2 FQGNSA. V lost 2 bases and J 1 base, leaving 8 bases between the germline ends. CDR3 sequence: CASSLTAGNTEAFF. The CDR3 coding sequence is TGTGCCAGCAGCTTAACTGCCGGGAACACTGAAGCTTTCTTT.

This clone was counted between two and nine times. The genes are TRBV6-5 and TRBJ1-1; D remains ambiguous. The CDR3 loop spans 13 amino acids. The V gene lost 3 bases and the J gene lost 5 bases, with 10 bases spanning the gap. In germline, CDR1 is MNHEY, CDR2 SVGAGI. The CDR3 DNA sequence: TGTGCCAGCAGTTATCTTGGGGAGACTGAAGCTTTCTTT. This codes for CASSYLGETEAFF.

This CDR3 reads CATSRDPLAVDEQFF. The CDR3 DNA reads TGTGCCACCAGCAGAGATCCTCTAGCCGTCGATGAGCAGTTCTTC. The V gene is TRBV15, the J gene TRBJ2-1; tentative D call: TRBD2 (5 bases). There are 15 residues in the CDR3. The germline V and J ends were trimmed by 0 bases and 8 bases, with 14 bases remaining between them. Germline V gives CDR1 LNHNV, CDR2 YYDKDF (reference sequence).

The gene calls are TRBV6-1 and TRBJ1-2; D is uncertain. This CDR3 is 14 amino acids long. Germline loops: CDR1 MNHNS, CDR2 SASEGT. Trimming removed 6 bases from V and 7 bases from J, with 18 bases in between. As DNA, the CDR3 is TGTGCCAGCAGGAATATACTCTGGACCGGTGGCTACACCTTC. Protein sequence: CASRNILWTGGYTF.

The chain uses TRBV6-6 and TRBJ2-7, with 12 bases lining up with TRBD1. The V gene end was trimmed by 6 bases and the J gene end by 6 bases; junction bases not matched to a gene: 6. The CDR3 spans 14 residues. The germline V gene has CDR1 MNHNY and CDR2 SVGAGI (reference sequence). This CDR3 is CASSMGQGAREQYF. As DNA, the CDR3 is TGTGCCAGCAGCATGGGACAGGGGGCGCGCGAGCAGTACTTC.

The rearrangement uses TRBV4-1 and TRBJ1-1; D ambiguous. V lost 4 bases and J 0 bases, leaving 12 bases between the germline ends. The germline gives CDR1 MGHRA, CDR2 YSYEKL. The CDR3 has 15 residues. CDR3 amino acids: CASSLRTGMNTEAFF. The CDR3, as DNA: TGCGCCAGCAGCCTCCGAACGGGAATGAACACTGAAGCTTTCTTT.